The 23 T cell receptor beta chains below come from one sample, sequenced in a study of blood T cell repertoires in COVID-19. This table comes from immunoSEQ multiplex PCR, and its TCRdb copy is limited to in-frame clones, with some not included. The data show hundreds of thousands of clones, approximately 90% seen once. The sequencing sample was made of peripheral blood. Every receptor here comes from a man aged 55 to 70 with COVID-19, enrolled during active disease.

The chain uses TRBV5-4 and TRBJ1-5; D possibly corresponds to TRBD1 (5 bases). The CDR3 runs 13 residues. The germline V gene encodes CDR1 SGHNT and CDR2 YYREEE (reference sequence). Trimming cost V 4 bases and J 3 bases, with 8 bases left between them. CDR3 protein: CASSQGDNQPQHF. CDR3 sequence (DNA): TGTGCCAGCAGCCAGGGTGACAATCAGCCCCAGCATTTT.

The chain is built from TRBV19 and TRBJ2-1; TRBD2 matches 8 bases. This CDR3 comprises 13 residues. The germline CDR1 and CDR2 sequences are LNHDA and SQIVND (reference sequence). V lost 6 bases, J lost 10 bases, and 8 bases stayed unmatched. CDR3 sequence (DNA): TGTGCCAGTAGCCCCGGGGGGGCGAGAGAGCAGTTCTTC. Encoded protein: CASSPGGAREQFF.

The J gene is TRBJ1-4, the V gene TRBV19; weak D call: TRBD1 (6 bases). Trimming took off 8 bases at V and 0 bases at J, with 13 bases between the two ends. The CDR3 totals 15 residues. Germline values: CDR1 LNHDA, CDR2 SQIVND (reference sequence). CDR3 coding DNA: TGTGCCAGTCGGACAGACTATGCAACTAATGAAAAACTGTTTTTT. Translated: CASRTDYATNEKLFF.

This clone was picked up a small number of times. The chain uses TRBV5-4 and TRBJ1-6, with D possibly matching TRBD1 (6 bases). The V gene's germline CDR1 is SGHNT and CDR2 YYREEE (reference sequence). This CDR3 has 14 residues. V was shortened by 4 bases and J by 4 bases, with 9 bases between the two germline ends. CDR3: CASSIDRYNSPLHF. The CDR3 DNA reads TGTGCCAGCAGCATTGACAGGTATAATTCACCCCTCCACTTT.

The chain links TRBV6-2 or TRBV6-3 to TRBJ2-6; 7 nucleotides align to TRBD1. Per germline, CDR1 MNHEY and CDR2 SVGEGT. The CDR3 length is 17 residues. The V and J ends lost 5 bases and 0 bases, in that order; junction bases with no gene match: 7. CDR3 nucleotide sequence: TGTGCCAGCAGTCCCGGGACAGCTTACTCTGGGGCCAACGTCCTGACTTTC. This codes for CASSPGTAYSGANVLTF.

CDR3 loop: CASSPVTQVTLHF. CDR3 in DNA: TGTGCCAGCAGCCCGGTCACCCAAGTCACCCTCCACTTT. The chain uses TRBV7-9 and TRBJ1-6; D is ambiguous. V lost 5 bases to trimming and J lost 14 bases, with 16 bases between them. From germline, CDR1 is SEHNR and CDR2 FQNEAQ (reference sequence). The CDR3 has 13 residues. Based on the CDR3 plus reference TRBV7-9 and TRBJ1-6, the full variable domain is DTGVSQNPRHKITKRGQNVTFRCDPISEHNRLYWYRQTLGQGPEFLTYFQNEAQLEKSRLLSDRFSAERPKGSFSTLEIQRTEQGDSAMYLCASSPVTQVTLHFGNGTRLTVT.

This sequence joins TRBV10-3 and TRBJ1-1; D remains unclear. Germline loops: CDR1 ENHRY, CDR2 SYGVKD. V was shortened by 0 bases and J by 3 bases, with 11 bases between the two germline ends. The CDR3 consists of 15 residues. The CDR3 loop is CAISESDLRDTEAFF. The CDR3 bases are TGTGCCATCAGTGAGTCCGACTTGAGGGACACTGAAGCTTTCTTT.

There are a few counts of this clone. The rearrangement joins TRBV24-1 to TRBJ1-2, with 12 bases aligning to TRBD1. After removal of 4 bases from V and 6 bases from J, the junction contained 5 bases not matched to a gene. Germline CDR1 and CDR2: KGHDR and SFDVKD. This CDR3 comprises 15 residues. CDR3 residues: CATSEGTGGTDGYTF. CDR3 DNA: TGTGCCACCAGTGAGGGGACAGGGGGCACGGATGGCTACACCTTC.

The genes are TRBV9 and TRBJ2-1; no firm D call. V lost 4 bases to trimming and J lost 4 bases, with 15 bases between them. Germline-derived CDR1 and CDR2 are SGDLS and YYNGEE. This CDR3 has 15 residues. CDR3 in DNA: TGTGCCAGCAGCCCCCTTAGTATGTTGTACAATGAGCAGTTCTTC. This translates into CASSPLSMLYNEQFF.

A single count supports this clone. The J gene is TRBJ2-1, the V gene TRBV19, with TRBD1 matching over 9 bases. The CDR3 consists of 15 residues. Trimming took 6 bases from V and 7 from J; bases not matched to a gene: 10. The germline V gene encodes CDR1 LNHDA and CDR2 SQIVND (reference sequence). The CDR3 loop reads CASSRDRGSRNEQFF. CDR3 coding DNA: TGTGCCAGTAGCCGTGACAGGGGGAGCAGGAATGAGCAGTTCTTC.

This clone appeared once. V and J are TRBV3-1 (or the pseudogene TRBV3-2) and TRBJ1-2; D not certain. CDR3 length: 13 residues. Trimming pared 2 bases from V and 8 bases from J, leaving 12 bases between. Germline values: CDR1 LGHDT, CDR2 YNNKEL (reference sequence). The CDR3 here is CASSQLERGGYTF. DNA for the CDR3: TGTGCCAGCAGCCAATTAGAGCGTGGAGGCTACACCTTC.

With respect to this clone: Germline and junction disagree at one end, which may indicate a read error. This sequence joins TRBV7-3 and TRBJ2-3, with a tentative D call TRBD2 (5 bases). The CDR3 contains 13 residues. Per germline, CDR1 SGHTA and CDR2 FQGTGA. The CDR3 spells CASSPTLADTQYF. The CDR3 bases are TGTGCCAGCAGCCCAACCCTAGCAGACACGCAGTATTTT.

CDR3 residues: CASRRQTGGSGYTF. The DNA for the CDR3 is TGTGCCAGCAGACGCCAGACAGGGGGCTCTGGCTACACCTTC. The chain uses TRBV28 and TRBJ1-2; 10 nucleotides match TRBD1. The V and J ends lost 6 bases and 7 bases, in that order; junction bases with no gene match: 8. Germline CDR1 and CDR2: MDHEN and SYDVKM. The CDR3 length is 14 residues.

CDR3 amino acids: CASSSPGTSAYEQYF. DNA for the CDR3: TGTGCCAGCAGTTCCCCCGGGACTAGTGCCTACGAGCAGTACTTC. V is TRBV6-5 and J is TRBJ2-7; 8 bases agree with TRBD2. The CDR3 is made up of 15 amino acids. Germline V gene sequence: CDR1 MNHEY, CDR2 SVGAGI. J lost 2 bases, V lost 4 bases, and 7 bases had no gene match.

This clone was counted a single time. The J gene is TRBJ1-1, the V gene TRBV27, with TRBD1 identical over 7 bases. The trim removed 5 bases at V and 5 bases at J, leaving 5 bases unmatched. The CDR3 loop spans 13 amino acids. Germline loops: CDR1 MNHEY, CDR2 SMNVEV (reference sequence). The DNA for the CDR3 is TGTGCCAGCAGTATACAGGGGAGGACTGAAGCTTTCTTT. It specifies CASSIQGRTEAFF.

The CDR3 loop reads CASSTYRGLSNQPQHF. CDR3 coding DNA: TGTGCCAGCAGTACGTACAGGGGGCTTAGCAATCAGCCCCAGCATTTT. The V call is TRBV6-2 or TRBV6-3, the J call TRBJ1-5, with 9 bases lining up with TRBD1. V lost 5 bases to trimming and J lost 0 bases; unmatched junction nucleotides: 5. This CDR3 is 16 amino acids long. Germline CDR1 reads MNHEY; CDR2 reads SVGEGT.

This clone was seen once. The rearrangement joins TRBV5-1 to TRBJ1-2; D is unclear. In germline, CDR1 is SGHRS, CDR2 YFSETQ. The CDR3 spans 14 residues. V was trimmed by 3 bases and J by 4 bases, leaving 13 bases between them. The CDR3 reads CASSSDIPSYGYTF. CDR3 nucleotides: TGCGCCAGCAGCTCCGACATTCCAAGCTATGGCTACACCTTC.

The rearrangement joins TRBV2 to TRBJ2-3, with 10 positions matching TRBD2. J lost 3 bases, V lost 6 bases, and 12 bases had no gene match. The CDR3 has 17 residues. Per germline, CDR1 SNHLY and CDR2 FYNNEI. The CDR3: CASRGPQRGGITDTQYF. The CDR3 coding sequence is TGTGCCAGCAGAGGTCCCCAGCGGGGGGGCATTACAGATACGCAGTATTTT.

The genes are TRBV18 and TRBJ2-1; no firm D call. Trimming took off 4 bases at V and 5 bases at J, with 3 bases between the two ends. The CDR3 consists of 11 residues. The germline V gene has CDR1 KGHSH and CDR2 LQKENI. CDR3 protein: CASSLNNEQFF. The CDR3 nucleotides read TGTGCCAGCTCACTTAACAATGAGCAGTTCTTC.

This sequence joins TRBV12-3 or TRBV12-4 and TRBJ1-4; 9 bases fit TRBD1. CDR3 size: 13 residues. V dropped 6 bases and J dropped 7; count of bases not matched to a gene: 3. CDR3 coding DNA: TGTGCCAGCAGCCCGGGACAGGGTGAAAAACTGTTTTTT. The encoded protein is CASSPGQGEKLFF.

This clone showed up just a few times. This chain uses TRBV6-5 with TRBJ2-5, with D hard to call. Deletions cut 6 bases from V and 2 bases from J, with 10 bases between. CDR1 is MNHEY, CDR2 SVGAGI, per germline. This CDR3 is built from 13 residues. The CDR3 protein is CASSRLIQETQYF. The CDR3, as DNA: TGTGCCAGCAGCCGACTGATACAAGAGACCCAGTACTTC.

V gene TRBV28 combines with J gene TRBJ2-7; TRBD2 might be the D (6 bases). The V gene lost 4 bases and the J gene lost 2 bases, with 21 bases spanning the gap. CDR3 size: 17 residues. Germline CDR1 and CDR2: MDHEN and SYDVKM. CDR3 nucleotide sequence: TGTGCCAGCAGTTCAAAAAGCGGCGCTAGCGCAGCCTACGAGCAGTACTTC. Amino acid sequence: CASSSKSGASAAYEQYF.

CDR3 DNA: TGTGCCAGCAGCCCTGGACTCTTGAACACTGAAGCTTTCTTT. It codes for CASSPGLLNTEAFF. The chain recombines TRBV28 with TRBJ1-1; no definite D call. The CDR3 sequence is 14 residues long. V shed 6 bases and J shed 0 bases, with 11 bases lying between them. CDR1 MDHEN and CDR2 SYDVKM come from the germline V gene.